These 8 T cell receptor beta chains originate from one sample sequenced in a study of beta chain features in type 1 diabetes. Findings of the study overall: Type 1 diabetes patients had TCRB CDR3s that were shorter (moderately but significantly so) in all four CD4+ subsets.

cDNA synthesis used the whole RNA isolate, giving expressed TCRB sequences. The repertoire was sequenced with immunoSEQ multiplex PCR; TCRdb's copy has only in-frame clones and lacks some. The data hold 600,000 or so clones, with over 10% observed a single time. These TCRs' antigens remain unknown. Sequenced material: naive CD4+ T cells from blood. The receptors derive from a young man with type 1 diabetes.

This clone was detected a few times. The J gene is TRBJ1-1, the V gene TRBV6-1; D possibly corresponds to TRBD1 (5 bases). Germline lookup yields CDR1 MNHNS and CDR2 SASEGT. Deletions cut 5 bases from V and 3 bases from J, with 16 bases between. This CDR3 contains 15 residues. In DNA, the CDR3 is TGTGCCAGCAGTTCTCGGGGGAGTTTGGACACTGAAGCTTTCTTT. This codes for CASSSRGSLDTEAFF.

This chain joins TRBV28 and TRBJ2-7, with D perhaps matching TRBD1 (5 bases). Per germline, CDR1 MDHEN and CDR2 SYDVKM. The V gene lost 8 bases and the J gene lost 4 bases, with 15 bases spanning the gap. The CDR3 runs to 13 residues. The CDR3 spells CASGRVSGYEQYF. CDR3 DNA sequence: TGTGCCAGCGGCAGGGTATCGGGTTACGAGCAGTACTTC.

The rearrangement joins TRBV5-1 to TRBJ1-6; D is possibly TRBD1 (6 bases). The CDR3 runs 14 residues. Trimming removed 4 bases from V and 13 bases from J, with 18 bases in between. From germline, CDR1 is SGHRS and CDR2 YFSETQ. CDR3 protein: CASSPAAGGTPLHF. CDR3 nucleotides: TGCGCCAGCAGCCCCGCGGCGGGGGGCACTCCCCTCCACTTT. Combining the CDR3 with reference TRBV5-1 and TRBJ1-6 gives the whole variable domain KAGVTQTPRYLIKTRGQQVTLSCSPISGHRSVSWYQQTPGQGLQFLFEYFSETQRNKGNFPGRFSGRQFSNSRSEMNVSTLELGDSALYLCASSPAAGGTPLHFGNGTRLTVT.

This clone appeared a few times. V usage is TRBV5-1 and J usage is TRBJ2-7; 7 bases are shared with TRBD1. CDR1 and CDR2 (germline): SGHRS, YFSETQ. V trimming: 2 bases; J trimming: 2 bases; junction bases outside the gene matches: 4. This CDR3 spans 14 amino acids. The CDR3 DNA reads TGCGCCAGCAGCTTTTCAGGGACAGCCTACGAGCAGTACTTC. It codes for CASSFSGTAYEQYF. The variable domain in full, with the rest retrieved from reference TRBV5-1 and TRBJ2-7, is KAGVTQTPRYLIKTRGQQVTLSCSPISGHRSVSWYQQTPGQGLQFLFEYFSETQRNKGNFPGRFSGRQFSNSRSEMNVSTLELGDSALYLCASSFSGTAYEQYFGPGTRLTVT.

A few counts support this clone. The junction shows a germline mismatch at one end, possibly a read error. CDR3 in DNA: TGTGCTAGCAGCCTAGGTCAGGGACAGGGGACCAATGAGCAGTTCTTC. Translating gives CASSLGQGQGTNEQFF. The rearrangement uses TRBV7-7 and TRBJ2-1, with 10 bases identical to TRBD1. The CDR3 contains 16 residues. CDR1 SSHAT and CDR2 FNYEAQ come from the germline V gene (reference sequence). The full variable domain, its missing parts supplied by reference TRBV7-7 and TRBJ2-1, is GAGVSQSPRYKVTKRGQDVTLRCDPISSHATLYWYQQALGQGPEFLTYFNYEAQPDKSGLPSDRFSAERPEGSISTLTIQRTEQRDSAMYRCASSLGQGQGTNEQFFGPGTRLTVL.

This clone was counted only a few times. This chain connects TRBV29-1 to TRBJ1-4; D uncertain. Looked up from germline, CDR1 is SQVTM and CDR2 is ANQGSEA. V lost 8 bases, J lost 0 bases, and 16 bases lay in between. The CDR3 consists of 15 residues. The DNA of the CDR3 is TGCAGCACGCAAGAAGTTGGAGCAACTAATGAAAAACTGTTTTTT. Its protein product is CSTQEVGATNEKLFF.

The chain carries TRBV18 and TRBJ1-6; unclear D gene. The CDR3 runs to 15 residues. The V end was cut by 1 base, the J end by 8 bases, with 12 bases between. CDR1 is KGHSH, CDR2 LQKENI, per germline. CDR3 region: CASSPLAHGDSPLHF. CDR3 nucleotide sequence: TGTGCCAGCTCACCACTGGCCCACGGGGATTCACCCCTCCACTTT.

The rearrangement uses TRBV11-2 and TRBJ2-7; a possible D gene is TRBD1 (6 bases). The V gene's germline CDR1 is SGHAT and CDR2 FQNNGV. There are 13 residues in the CDR3. The V and J ends lost 1 base and 4 bases respectively, with 8 bases between them. CDR3 nucleotide sequence: TGTGCCAGCAGCTTAGGGGGGCTGTACGAGCAGTACTTC. It translates to CASSLGGLYEQYF. Based on the CDR3 plus reference TRBV11-2 and TRBJ2-7, the full variable domain is EAGVAQSPRYKIIEKRQSVAFWCNPISGHATLYWYQQILGQGPKLLIQFQNNGVVDDSQLPKDRFSAERLKGVDSTLKIQPAKLEDSAVYLCASSLGGLYEQYFGPGTRLTVT.